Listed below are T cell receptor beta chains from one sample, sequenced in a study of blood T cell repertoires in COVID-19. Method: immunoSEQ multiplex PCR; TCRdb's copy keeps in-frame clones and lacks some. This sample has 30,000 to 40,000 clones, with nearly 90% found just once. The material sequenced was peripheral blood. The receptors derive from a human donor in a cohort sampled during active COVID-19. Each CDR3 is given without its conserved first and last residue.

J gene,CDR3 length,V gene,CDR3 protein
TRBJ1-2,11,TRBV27,ASSTYRGYGYT
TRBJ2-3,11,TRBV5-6,ASRQSGADTQY
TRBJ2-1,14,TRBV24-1,ATSDPTLGVSNEQF
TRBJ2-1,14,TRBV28,ASSLSPLSSYNEQF
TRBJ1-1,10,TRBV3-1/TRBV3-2,ASRSSSGEAF
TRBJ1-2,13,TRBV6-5,ASSYSSEGGYGYT
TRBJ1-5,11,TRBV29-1,SVETGSNQPQH
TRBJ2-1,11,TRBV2,ASNTQGAGEQF
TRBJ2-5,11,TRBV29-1,SVFTGASGTQY
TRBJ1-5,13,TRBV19,ASSGQTGLSQPQH
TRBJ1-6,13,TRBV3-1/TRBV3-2,ASSPDGQGEVPLH